This TCR beta chain was obtained from a study of blood T cell repertoires in COVID-19 (dated by TCRdb to 2020 to 2022). The study in broad terms: Samples covering the acute and convalescent phases of COVID-19 were provided by collaborators in the United States, Italy and Spain. Where HLA class I and class II types were available, the types were taken from metadata supplied by the sample provider, not from assay-based typing. The samples were drawn from two sources: the first 160 participants of the ongoing ImmuneRACE study, and 1,254 subjects contributed by 6 global collaborators. A de-identified subject ID, COVID-19 status, age in years and sex were almost always included in the sample metadata. The prospective study material was composed of cDNA or gDNA derived from T cells, B-cell-depleted T cells, or PBMCs. The repertoires were released in a freely available public database intended as a resource for research on the immune response to SARS-CoV-2. The dataset comprised deeply sampled blood TCRbeta repertoires from subjects exposed to, actively infected with, or recovered from COVID-19. Study-level results and caveats: How much clinical and demographic metadata was included differed by source and by participant, and the metadata was provided uncurated.

About this clone: Its antigen is unknown. Nothing much larger sits one base from this clone, and base qualities are not available.

TCRbeta CDR3 regions were amplified from genomic DNA using the immunoSEQ Assay, a bias-controlled multiplex PCR. The authors' analysis ran thus. The number of nucleated cells in each sample was estimated by amplification of reference gene primers within the assay. Sequence reads were collapsed and filtered to measure the absolute abundance of every unique TCRbeta CDR3 rearrangement. For each sample, productive Simpson clonality was calculated as the square root of Simpson's diversity index over productive rearrangements. This immuneACCESS table, as held by TCRdb, lists in-frame sequences with V and J called but not all clones. Of the missing ones, under half trace to an unresolved V gene in checked studies; the others have no known cause. D and trimming come from the DNA, and the V and J calls and clone size come from that table. The sample has just over 650,000 clones on record, 80% to 90% of them singletons. Of the sample, over 0.2% is held by the ten largest clones.

V loses 3 bases of germline sequence and J loses 2 bases, and the interval between the two ends is 16 bases. The CDR3 contains 16 residues, cysteine and phenylalanine counted. Just the 48-base CDR3 DNA is kept, in frame starting at base 1. According to the germline V gene (reference sequence), CDR1 reads SGHKS and CDR2 reads YYEKEE. Collaborating institutions collected whole blood in K2EDTA tubes following their own protocols. For TCRbeta analysis, collaborator samples were shipped as frozen whole blood, as isolated PBMCs, or as DNA extracted from either sample type. The material sequenced was peripheral blood. This receptor chain uses TRBV5-5 and TRBJ2-3; a tentative D call is TRBD2 (5 bases match). The clonotype originates from a woman under 30 with acute or convalescent COVID-19. The CDR3 region reads CASSWNVPGSTDTQYF. Read as DNA, the sequence is TGTGCCAGCAGCTGGAACGTACCGGGGTCCACAGATACGCAGTATTTT.